This T cell receptor beta chain was found in a study of cytomegalovirus exposure and HLA in healthy donors. The germline V gene has CDR1 SGHDN and CDR2 FVKESK. The V gene lost 0 bases and the J gene lost 8 bases, with 7 bases spanning the gap. The CDR3 loop spans 12 amino acids. With respect to this clone: Its antigen is not identified.

The PCR made use of 60 Vbeta and 13 Jbeta primers. The data were produced by immunoSEQ multiplex PCR, yet TCRdb's version contains in-frame clones alone and is incomplete. The top ten hold less than 0.85% of the sample, which has 150,000 to 200,000 clones, approximately 85% seen once. Findings of the study overall: A prior analysis recorded that most TCR beta V segments were productive about 87% or about 30% of the time. Reportedly, diagnosis of cytomegalovirus status by the classifier showed high specificity and sensitivity. Most likely, a cluster of highly shared sequence variants arose as a sequencing artifact.

J is TRBJ1-2 and V is TRBV14; D gene ambiguous. This sequence was found in a woman aged 18-30 years in good health and CMV-seronegative. Sequencing input: PBMCs. The chain's CDR3 is CASSQDPLGYTF. The CDR3 DNA sequence: TGTGCCAGCAGCCAAGACCCCCTGGGCTACACCTTC.